The 30 T cell receptor beta chains below come from one sample, sequenced in a study of cytomegalovirus exposure and HLA in healthy donors. In the PCR, 60 Vbeta and 13 Jbeta primers were used. The method was immunoSEQ multiplex PCR; TCRdb's version includes in-frame clones alone and lacks a portion of them. The sample shows 120,000 or so clones, around 84% of them seen only once. Sequencing was done on a sample of PBMCs. The receptors here all came from a middle-aged woman in good health and CMV-seronegative.

The CDR3 region is CASSLEGQGFSRFSGANVLTF. CDR3 nucleotide sequence: TGTGCCAGCAGCTTAGAGGGACAGGGCTTCTCCCGATTCTCTGGGGCCAACGTCCTGACTTTC. The chain employs TRBV7-8 and TRBJ2-6; 9 nucleotides align to TRBD1. Trimming removed 1 base from V and 0 bases from J; junction bases left unmatched: 13. The CDR3 extends over 21 amino acids. In germline, CDR1 is SGHVS, CDR2 FQNEAQ.

The chain links TRBV2 to TRBJ2-2; 8 nucleotides line up with TRBD2. Germline V gene sequence: CDR1 SNHLY, CDR2 FYNNEI. J lost 0 bases, V lost 5 bases, and 2 bases had no gene match. The CDR3 totals 15 residues. CDR3: CASSSGSPNTGELFF. CDR3 in DNA: TGTGCCAGCAGTAGCGGGAGCCCGAACACCGGGGAGCTGTTTTTT.

The gene calls are TRBV19 and TRBJ2-5; no firm D call. Germline values: CDR1 LNHDA, CDR2 SQIVND (reference sequence). The CDR3 has 14 residues. Deletions cut 3 bases from V and 0 bases from J, with 8 bases between. The CDR3 DNA is TGTGCCAGTAGTATTTGGGCCGACCAAGAGACCCAGTACTTC. It yields the protein CASSIWADQETQYF. Using reference TRBV19 and TRBJ2-5 for the parts outside the CDR3, the full variable domain is DGGITQSPKYLFRKEGQNVTLSCEQNLNHDAMYWYRQDPGQGLRLIYYSQIVNDFQKGDIAEGYSVSREKKESFPLTVTSAQKNPTAFYLCASSIWADQETQYFGPGTRLLVL.

This clone was counted only a few times. This CDR3 is CASSQRLGRLEQYF. Written as DNA, the CDR3 is TGTGCCAGCAGCCAGCGATTAGGGAGGCTCGAGCAGTACTTC. This sequence joins TRBV7-2 and TRBJ2-7; D possibly corresponds to TRBD2 (6 bases). Trimming left V 5 bases short and J 6 bases short, with 17 bases between. The CDR3 runs to 14 residues. CDR1 and CDR2 (germline): SGHTA, FQGNSA.

The V call is TRBV10-3, the J call TRBJ1-6; D gene uncertain. Germline V gene lookup returns CDR1 ENHRY and CDR2 SYGVKD. Trimming pared 2 bases from V and 9 bases from J, leaving 5 bases between. This CDR3 has 12 residues. The CDR3 coding sequence is TGTGCCATCAGTGAGGAGTTTTCACCCCTCCACTTT. Its protein is CAISEEFSPLHF.

The V gene is TRBV7-9, the J gene TRBJ1-1; 7 bases agree with TRBD1. The CDR3 covers 12 residues. V trimming: 2 bases; J trimming: 11 bases; junction bases outside the gene matches: 5. Germline CDR1 SEHNR, CDR2 FQNEAQ (reference sequence). As DNA, the CDR3 is TGTGCCAGCAGCTTAATGACAGGGCCGGCTTTCTTT. It translates to CASSLMTGPAFF.

V gene TRBV18 combines with J gene TRBJ2-1, with TRBD1 identical over 8 bases. Germline values: CDR1 KGHSH, CDR2 LQKENI. CDR3 length: 15 amino acids. V dropped 2 bases and J dropped 0; count of bases not matched to a gene: 0. CDR3 loop: CASSPTGGSYNEQFF. CDR3 in DNA: TGTGCCAGCTCACCAACAGGGGGCTCCTACAATGAGCAGTTCTTC.

The J gene is TRBJ1-1, the V gene TRBV6-5; 8 positions agree with TRBD1. The trim removed 2 bases at V and 1 base at J, leaving 3 bases unmatched. The CDR3 is 15 amino acids. The germline V gene has CDR1 MNHEY and CDR2 SVGAGI. In DNA, the CDR3 is TGTGCCAGCAGTTACATAGGACAGGGGAACACTGAAGCTTTCTTT. Amino acid sequence: CASSYIGQGNTEAFF.

The chain combines TRBV28 with TRBJ1-2; D not certain. Germline values: CDR1 MDHEN, CDR2 SYDVKM. This CDR3 comprises 15 residues. V lost 1 base and J 0 bases, leaving 9 bases between the germline ends. CDR3 DNA: TGTGCCAGCAGTTTATCGACGGAGACTAACTATGGCTACACCTTC. As protein: CASSLSTETNYGYTF.

This clone showed up just once. This chain uses TRBV6-5 with TRBJ1-2; 9 bases agree with TRBD1. The CDR3 sequence is 15 residues long. CDR1 and CDR2 from the germline V gene are MNHEY and SVGAGI. The V segment lost 5 bases and the J segment 4 bases; nucleotides outside the gene matches: 8. CDR3 amino acids: CASSITGGATYGYTF. In nucleotides, the CDR3 is TGTGCCAGCAGTATAACAGGGGGCGCAACCTATGGCTACACCTTC.

The rearrangement uses TRBV7-2 and TRBJ2-7, with TRBD1 matching 7 bases. The V segment lost 5 bases and the J segment 2 bases; nucleotides outside the gene matches: 6. CDR3 size: 14 residues. The germline gives CDR1 SGHTA, CDR2 FQGNSA. For the CDR3, the DNA is TGTGCCAGCAGCCAATACAGGGGCCCCTACGAGCAGTACTTC. Translated, it gives CASSQYRGPYEQYF.

The rearrangement uses TRBV25-1 and TRBJ2-5, with D hard to call. Looked up from germline, CDR1 is MGHDK and CDR2 is SYGVNS. Trimming shortened V by 3 bases and J by 2 bases, and 13 bases separated the two germline ends. The CDR3 runs to 15 residues. The CDR3 reads CASSDGWRTQETQYF. CDR3 nucleotides: TGTGCCAGCAGTGATGGCTGGAGAACGCAAGAGACCCAGTACTTC.

The chain is built from TRBV19 and TRBJ2-3, with D uncertain. CDR3 length: 13 residues. Per the germline V gene, CDR1 is LNHDA and CDR2 is SQIVND (reference sequence). Trimming removed 4 bases from V and 1 base from J, with 6 bases in between. Written as DNA, the CDR3 is TGTGCCAGTAGTAAACGGGGCACAGATACGCAGTATTTT. Its translation is CASSKRGTDTQYF.

This clone appeared a single time. The rearrangement links TRBV28 to TRBJ1-2; 7 bases are a match to TRBD1. The germline V gene encodes CDR1 MDHEN and CDR2 SYDVKM. The trim removed 10 bases at V and 0 bases at J, leaving 11 bases unmatched. CDR3 length: 15 residues. The CDR3 nucleotides are TGTGCCACCATAACAGGGGCCGCAGCTAACTATGGCTACACCTTC. Translating gives CATITGAAANYGYTF.

This clone was found a few times. At one of its ends the junction is not consistent with the germline gene, which may arise from a read error. The chain recombines TRBV19 with TRBJ1-5; D ambiguous. Germline V CDR1 and CDR2: LNHDA, SQIVND (reference sequence). This CDR3 has 13 residues. For the CDR3, the DNA is TGTGCCAGTAGTATCAGGAGGGATCAGCTCCAGCATTTT. It yields the protein CASSIRRDQLQHF.

This clone was seen only a few times. The chain employs TRBV4-2 and TRBJ2-3; the match to TRBD1 covers 8 bases. The CDR3 spans 16 residues. V trimming: 5 bases; J trimming: 5 bases; junction bases outside the gene matches: 12. Germline assignment: CDR1 LGHNA and CDR2 YNFKEQ. CDR3 sequence reads: CASSSSWGQVGDTQYF. The CDR3 DNA reads TGTGCCAGCAGCTCAAGCTGGGGACAGGTAGGAGATACGCAGTATTTT.

The rearrangement joins TRBV2 to TRBJ1-1; 8 bases agree with TRBD1. The CDR3 is made up of 15 amino acids. CDR1 is SNHLY, CDR2 FYNNEI, per germline. The V segment lost 4 bases and the J segment 8 bases; nucleotides outside the gene matches: 12. The DNA for the CDR3 is TGTGCCAGCAGTGTAGGTCTAGGACAGGGCAGGGAAGCTTTCTTT. This sequence encodes CASSVGLGQGREAFF.

The rearrangement uses TRBV28 and TRBJ1-1; tentatively, D is TRBD1 (5 bases). Trimming left V 7 bases short and J 0 bases short, with 9 bases between. This CDR3 spans 13 amino acids. CDR1 is MDHEN, CDR2 SYDVKM, per germline. CDR3: CASIGVMNTEAFF. CDR3 DNA sequence: TGTGCCAGCATAGGGGTCATGAACACTGAAGCTTTCTTT.

This clone was seen once. The rearrangement uses TRBV5-6 and TRBJ2-7, with TRBD2 matching over 7 bases. V shed 4 bases, J shed 0 bases, and the junction held 4 bases outside the gene matches. Germline CDR1 is SGHDT and CDR2 is YYEEEE. There are 14 residues in the CDR3. In DNA, the CDR3 is TGTGCCAGCAGCCAACTAGCGCCCTCCTACGAGCAGTACTTC. This translates into CASSQLAPSYEQYF.

The chain joins TRBV11-2 to TRBJ2-7; D perhaps matches TRBD2 (7 bases). CDR1 SGHAT and CDR2 FQNNGV come from the germline V gene. This CDR3 has 16 residues. V was pared by 1 base and J by 3 bases, with 16 bases between. The CDR3: CASSLGGGGTFYEQYF. The DNA for the CDR3 is TGTGCCAGCAGCTTAGGAGGGGGGGGGACCTTCTACGAGCAGTACTTC.

The J gene is TRBJ2-7, the V gene TRBV6-5; 11 bases match TRBD2. Germline-derived CDR1 and CDR2 are MNHEY and SVGAGI. CDR3 length: 16 residues. V gave up 0 bases and J gave up 6 bases; unmatched junction bases: 7. The CDR3 DNA follows: TGTGCCAGCAGTTACTCGATAGCGGGAGGGCATTTCGAGCAGTACTTC. Translated, it gives CASSYSIAGGHFEQYF.

The chain carries TRBV4-3 and TRBJ2-7; maybe TRBD2 (5 bases). V gave up 1 base and J gave up 4 bases, with 20 bases separating them. Germline lookup yields CDR1 LGHNA and CDR2 YSLEER. The CDR3 runs to 17 residues. The CDR3 DNA follows: TGCGCCAGCAGCCAAGGGCTTAGATCGGGAAAGGGTTACGAGCAGTACTTC. Its protein is CASSQGLRSGKGYEQYF.

This chain links TRBV6-1 with TRBJ2-3; no clear D. Trimming pared 5 bases from V and 5 bases from J, leaving 8 bases between. Germline V gene lookup returns CDR1 MNHNS and CDR2 SASEGT. This CDR3 comprises 12 residues. The CDR3 sequence: CASSQVRDTQYF. The CDR3 coding sequence is TGTGCCAGCAGTCAAGTCCGAGATACGCAGTATTTT.

This clone occurred once. The rearrangement joins TRBV2 to TRBJ1-1; D is undetermined. V was clipped by 6 bases and J by 2 bases, with 16 bases between them. The CDR3 sequence is 15 residues long. Germline CDR1 SNHLY, CDR2 FYNNEI. In DNA, the CDR3 is TGTGCCAGCAGGCTAGGACGGCGGGATAACACTGAAGCTTTCTTT. It specifies CASRLGRRDNTEAFF. The variable domain in full, with the rest retrieved from reference TRBV2 and TRBJ1-1, is EPEVTQTPSHQVTQMGQEVILRCVPISNHLYFYWYRQILGQKVEFLVSFYNNEISEKSEIFDDQFSVERPDGSNFTLKIRSTKLEDSAMYFCASRLGRRDNTEAFFGQGTRLTVV.

The rearrangement joins TRBV2 to TRBJ1-1, with no clear D. Between the trimmed V and J ends, which lost 2 bases and 5 bases, there was a span of 9 bases. The CDR3 totals 13 residues. Germline V gene lookup returns CDR1 SNHLY and CDR2 FYNNEI. The CDR3 loop reads CASSERGKTEAFF. As DNA, the CDR3 is TGTGCCAGCAGTGAACGAGGGAAGACTGAAGCTTTCTTT.

This clone was seen more than once but under ten times. The V call is TRBV7-9, the J call TRBJ1-1; 10 bases match TRBD1. The junction had 7 bases not matched to a gene; V was cut back by 11 bases and J by 7 bases. CDR3 size: 12 residues. From germline, CDR1 is SEHNR and CDR2 FQNEAQ (reference sequence). This CDR3 reads CAYAGTGDEAFF. The CDR3, as DNA: TGTGCCTACGCCGGGACAGGGGATGAAGCTTTCTTT.

By sample fraction, this clone is medium-sized. V is TRBV29-1 and J is TRBJ2-5, with 7 bases identical to TRBD1. Germline lookup yields CDR1 SQVTM and CDR2 ANQGSEA. V shed 7 bases and J 0 bases; nucleotides not matched to a gene: 5. CDR3 length: 13 residues. The CDR3 spells CSDIDRDQETQYF. For the CDR3, the DNA is TGCAGCGATATAGACAGGGACCAAGAGACCCAGTACTTC.

About this clone itself: A junction boundary mismatches the germline segment, possibly from a read error. The same CDR3 arises from other DNA sequences in this sample as well. The chain joins TRBV9 to TRBJ2-7; 16 bases line up with TRBD2. The V gene's germline CDR1 is SGDLS and CDR2 YYNGEE. The CDR3 spans 18 residues. The CDR3 DNA reads TGTGCCAGCAGCGTAAACCCGGGACTAGCGGGAGGGGTGAACGAGCAGTATTTC. Translating it yields CASSVNPGLAGGVNEQYF.

This chain joins TRBV9 and TRBJ1-1; D unclear. From germline, CDR1 is SGDLS and CDR2 YYNGEE. The CDR3 is made up of 11 amino acids. The V gene lost 1 base and the J gene lost 6 bases, with 4 bases spanning the gap. The CDR3 region is CASSVIAEAFF. For the CDR3, the DNA is TGTGCCAGCAGCGTAATCGCTGAAGCTTTCTTT.

Concerning this clone itself: At one boundary the junction diverges from the germline segment, which might be a read error. This chain connects TRBV7-9 to TRBJ1-5, with TRBD1 identical over 7 bases. The V gene's germline CDR1 is SEHNR and CDR2 FQNEAQ (reference sequence). CDR3 length equals 15 residues. CDR3 sequence reads: CSSSALGTENQPQHF. CDR3 sequence (DNA): TGTTCCAGCTCTGCCCTTGGGACAGAAAATCAGCCCCAGCATTTT. Filled out from reference TRBV7-9 and TRBJ1-5, the complete variable domain reads DTGVSQNPRHKITKRGQNVTFRCDPISEHNRLYWYRQTLGQGPEFLTYFQNEAQLEKSRLLSDRFSAERPKGSFSTLEIQRTEQGDSAMYLCSSSALGTENQPQHFGDGTRLSIL.